A few counts support the clone carrying this T cell receptor (beta chain). The V segment lost 6 bases and the J segment 0 bases; nucleotides outside the gene matches: 8. This CDR3 comprises 15 residues. Looked up from germline, CDR1 is MNHNS and CDR2 is SASEGT. The PCR used 60 Vbeta and 13 Jbeta primers. Data came from immunoSEQ multiplex PCR; TCRdb stores just in-frame clones and leaves some out. The sample consists of about 120,000 clones, 75% to 90% of them appearing once. This sample is part of a study of cytomegalovirus exposure and HLA in healthy donors. This sequence originates from a man aged 25 to 40 in good health and CMV-seropositive. Specimen: PBMCs. V and J are TRBV6-1 and TRBJ2-7; 7 nucleotides align to TRBD1. The CDR3 sequence is CASSRQGRGSYEQYF. In DNA, the CDR3 is TGTGCCAGCAGCCGACAGGGTAGGGGCTCCTACGAGCAGTACTTC.